The rows below give T cell receptor beta chains drawn from one sample of a study of blood T cells in healthy people across ages. A single record per CDR3 protein comes from TCRdb applying MiXCR to the 5' RACE reads. The sample holds around 1,000,000 distinct CDR3 sequences; roughly 24% are singletons and the top ten take less than 0.75%. These same records also appear under a second study, on T cells of mothers and their children.

The material sequenced was blood. These receptors originate from a girl aged 2 to 9 in good health. Each CDR3 is given with its conserved first and last residue. The D gene is left open where the match is weak. A row's size may be missing; if present it is once, few, many or a size class.

>TRBD2|TRBJ2-1|NA|TRBV7-9
CASSKTSGPYNEQFF
TGTGCCAGCAGCAAGACTAGCGGGCCCTACAATGAGCAGTTCTTC
>NA|TRBJ2-4|NA|TRBV7-2
CASSSRSENIQYF
TGTGCCAGCAGCTCAAGGTCCGAAAACATTCAGTACTTC
>TRBD1|TRBJ2-7|NA|TRBV12-3/TRBV12-4
CASRSGQGVHEQYF
TGTGCCAGCAGATCGGGACAGGGTGTGCACGAGCAGTACTTC
>TRBD1|TRBJ2-1|few|TRBV24-1
CATSDLYTGQVNYNEQFF
TGTGCCACCAGTGATTTGTATACGGGACAGGTAAATTACAATGAGCAGTTCTTC
>NA|TRBJ2-1|NA|TRBV11-2
CASSKTGLTWNEQFF
TGTGCCAGCAGCAAGACAGGACTTACGTGGAATGAGCAGTTCTTC
>NA|TRBJ2-6|few|TRBV4-2
CASSPPSWSGANVLTF
TGTGCCAGCAGCCCCCCGTCCTGGTCTGGGGCCAACGTCCTGACTTTC
>NA|TRBJ2-3|NA|TRBV28
CASSPKTDLSTDTQYF
TGTGCCAGCAGTCCCAAGACAGACCTTAGCACAGATACGCAGTATTTT
>NA|TRBJ2-1|NA|TRBV5-1
CASSSGGLANEQFF
TGCGCCAGCAGCTCGGGGGGCCTCGCCAATGAGCAGTTCTTC
>NA|TRBJ1-1|NA|TRBV10-3
CANGGSGTEAFF
TGTGCCAACGGGGGCTCGGGCACTGAAGCTTTCTTT
>NA|TRBJ2-7|few|TRBV2
CASSAQFNEQYF
TGTGCCAGCAGTGCACAGTTCAACGAGCAGTACTTC
>NA|TRBJ2-1|NA|TRBV7-2
CATHPGSYNEQFF
TGTGCCACCCATCCGGGGAGCTACAATGAGCAGTTCTTC
>NA|TRBJ1-2|NA|TRBV20-1
CSARRAGRYGYTF
TGCAGTGCTAGGAGAGCAGGGCGGTATGGCTACACCTTC
>NA|TRBJ1-5|NA|TRBV6-1
CASTYSNQPQHF
TGTGCCAGCACATATAGCAATCAGCCCCAGCATTTT
>NA|TRBJ1-3|NA|TRBV2
CASSEAHGNTIYF
TGTGCCAGCAGTGAAGCGCATGGAAACACCATATATTTT
>NA|TRBJ2-4|NA|TRBV28
CASSPRLVQAKNIQYF
TGTGCCAGCAGTCCGCGACTAGTACAAGCCAAAAACATTCAGTACTTC
>NA|TRBJ2-3|few|TRBV7-9
CASTPGGTDTQYF
TGTGCCAGCACCCCTGGGGGCACAGATACGCAGTATTTT
>NA|TRBJ1-5|many|TRBV2
CASSLNQPQHF
TGTGCCAGCAGTCTTAATCAGCCCCAGCATTTT
>NA|TRBJ1-6|few|TRBV11-2
CASRRDRNSPLHF
TGTGCCAGCCGACGGGACCGTAATTCACCCCTCCACTTT
>TRBD1|TRBJ1-1|NA|TRBV2
CASTLDREVNTEAFF
TGTGCCAGCACCCTCGACAGGGAAGTGAACACTGAAGCTTTCTTT
>NA|TRBJ2-1|NA|TRBV20-1
CSARETGRSSYNEQFF
TGCAGTGCTAGAGAAACGGGACGATCCTCCTACAATGAGCAGTTCTTC
>NA|TRBJ2-7|NA|TRBV6-2/TRBV6-3
CASSPPDRVGYEQYF
TGTGCCAGCAGCCCCCCCGACCGGGTGGGGTACGAGCAGTACTTC
>NA|TRBJ2-3|few|TRBV4-3
CASSQDRGALPDTQYF
TGCGCCAGCAGCCAAGACAGGGGGGCGCTTCCAGATACGCAGTATTTT
>NA|TRBJ2-5|few|TRBV12-3/TRBV12-4
CASSLWGGGQETQYF
TGTGCCAGCAGTTTATGGGGAGGTGGGCAAGAGACCCAGTACTTC
>NA|TRBJ1-5|NA|TRBV11-2
CASSPGAGTGHQPQHF
TGTGCCAGCAGCCCAGGGGCAGGTACAGGCCATCAGCCCCAGCATTTT
>NA|TRBJ2-7|once|TRBV7-2
CASSGSGGAFVRAYEQYF
TGTGCCAGCAGCGGTAGCGGTGGGGCTTTTGTGAGGGCCTACGAGCAGTACTTC
>NA|TRBJ2-4|NA|TRBV7-2
CASSLGSPAKNIQYF
TGTGCCAGCAGCTTAGGCAGCCCAGCCAAAAACATTCAGTACTTC
>NA|TRBJ2-3|few|TRBV20-1
CSASGGGQPYPKQYF
TGCAGTGCTTCAGGGGGGGGACAGCCATACCCGAAGCAGTATTTT
>NA|TRBJ1-5|few|TRBV4-3
CASSQDLGSYYQPQHF
TGCGCCAGCAGCCAAGATCTTGGAAGCTATTATCAGCCCCAGCATTTT
>NA|TRBJ1-1|NA|TRBV6-2/TRBV6-3
CASSYTYEAFF
TGTGCCAGCAGTTACACATATGAAGCTTTCTTT
>NA|TRBJ2-1|few|TRBV20-1
CSATGIIFNEQFF
TGCAGTGCTACGGGAATTATATTCAATGAGCAGTTCTTC
>NA|TRBJ2-1|few|TRBV12-5
CASGSFLGGSSYNEQFF
TGTGCTAGTGGCTCGTTTCTAGGAGGAAGCTCCTACAATGAGCAGTTCTTC
>NA|TRBJ1-3|NA|TRBV10-3
CAIALGGNTIYF
TGTGCCATCGCCCTTGGTGGAAACACCATATATTTT
>TRBD1|TRBJ2-1|NA|TRBV29-1
CSVAGGSELGNEQFF
TGCAGCGTTGCAGGGGGCTCCGAGCTCGGGAATGAGCAGTTCTTC
>TRBD2|TRBJ2-1|NA|TRBV29-1
CSVISGSYNEQFF
TGCAGCGTTATTAGCGGGAGCTACAATGAGCAGTTCTTC
>NA|TRBJ1-1|few|TRBV5-1
CASSINRQVEEAFF
TGCGCCAGCAGCATAAACCGACAGGTTGAGGAAGCTTTCTTT
>NA|TRBJ1-1|few|TRBV6-1
CASRAGTLNTEAFF
TGTGCCAGCAGGGCCGGGACCCTGAACACTGAAGCTTTCTTT
>NA|TRBJ1-2|NA|TRBV7-9
CASRLDLRGRNYGYTF
TGTGCCAGCAGGTTGGACTTGCGGGGGCGAAACTATGGCTACACCTTC
>NA|TRBJ2-7|NA|TRBV7-8
CASSLARGSGAYEQYF
TGTGCCAGCAGCTTAGCGCGGGGCAGCGGAGCCTACGAGCAGTACTTC
>NA|TRBJ2-1|NA|TRBV7-7
CASSFQDGGAHEQFF
TGTGCTAGCAGCTTTCAAGATGGGGGGGCTCATGAGCAGTTCTTC
>TRBD2|TRBJ2-1|few|TRBV5-4
CASSLAVAGENNEQFF
TGTGCCAGCAGCTTGGCCGTTGCGGGAGAAAACAATGAGCAGTTCTTC
>TRBD2|TRBJ2-1|few|TRBV6-6
CASSYSGSANEQFF
TGTGCCAGCAGTTATAGCGGGAGTGCGAATGAGCAGTTCTTC
>TRBD2|TRBJ2-1|few|TRBV4-2
CASSPAGEVNEEFF
TGTGCCAGCAGCCCAGCGGGGGAAGTGAATGAGGAGTTCTTC
>TRBD2|TRBJ2-3|NA|TRBV6-1
CASRAGLAGGRGTDTQYF
TGTGCCAGCAGAGCGGGACTAGCGGGAGGGCGGGGCACAGATACGCAGTATTTT
>TRBD2|TRBJ2-3|few|TRBV10-1
CASSSRLAGGDTQYF
TGCGCCAGCAGCTCGAGACTAGCGGGTGGAGATACGCAGTATTTT
>TRBD2|TRBJ2-3|few|TRBV12-3/TRBV12-4
CASSPNSGTGVDTQYF
TGTGCCAGCAGTCCTAATAGCGGGACGGGCGTGGATACGCAGTATTTT
>TRBD1|TRBJ2-4|NA|TRBV20-1
CSASRTGDIQYF
TGCAGTGCTTCCCGGACAGGGGACATTCAGTACTTC
>NA|TRBJ1-1|NA|TRBV11-3
CASSNRDEDEAFF
TGTGCCAGCAGCAACCGGGACGAGGATGAAGCTTTCTTT
>NA|TRBJ2-1|NA|TRBV12-3/TRBV12-4
CASSPPGGAPYNEQFF
TGTGCCAGCAGTCCCCCTGGAGGGGCACCCTACAATGAGCAGTTCTTC
>NA|TRBJ1-4|NA|TRBV7-8
CASSLYGDGEKLFF
TGTGCCAGCAGCTTATATGGGGATGGCGAAAAACTGTTTTTT